The present entry profiles one TCR beta chain with its context. Antigen unknown. This CDR3 is also generated by other DNA sequences in the sample. The entry originates in a study of cytomegalovirus exposure and HLA in healthy donors. Overall study: Of the donors genotyped, several hundred in all, 81% fell in the Caucasian-associated ancestry cluster.

The study's findings and limits: Investigators reported about 160 TCR beta chains as tied to cytomegalovirus. In a later analysis, 15,000 to 20,000 TCR beta sequences were associated with HLA alleles at 0.05 false discovery rate. When analyzed later, a missense DCLRE1C variant was found to be linked to TCR beta V- and J-gene trimming.

There are 13 residues in the CDR3. V lost 5 bases, J lost 6 bases, and 11 bases lay in between. CDR1 is SGHTA, CDR2 FQGNSA, per germline. It was with 60 Vbeta and 13 Jbeta primers that the PCR ran. Clones were sequenced by immunoSEQ multiplex PCR, and TCRdb holds only the in-frame ones, with some missing. The top ten hold roughly 10% of the sample, which has around 120,000 clones, 55% to 75% seen once. This clonotype originated in a middle-aged woman in good health and CMV-seropositive. The specimen was PBMCs. This chain links TRBV7-2 with TRBJ2-1, with D perhaps matching TRBD2 (6 bases). This CDR3 is CASSPGRPNEQFF. In DNA, the CDR3 is TGTGCCAGCAGCCCAGGGAGGCCCAATGAGCAGTTCTTC.